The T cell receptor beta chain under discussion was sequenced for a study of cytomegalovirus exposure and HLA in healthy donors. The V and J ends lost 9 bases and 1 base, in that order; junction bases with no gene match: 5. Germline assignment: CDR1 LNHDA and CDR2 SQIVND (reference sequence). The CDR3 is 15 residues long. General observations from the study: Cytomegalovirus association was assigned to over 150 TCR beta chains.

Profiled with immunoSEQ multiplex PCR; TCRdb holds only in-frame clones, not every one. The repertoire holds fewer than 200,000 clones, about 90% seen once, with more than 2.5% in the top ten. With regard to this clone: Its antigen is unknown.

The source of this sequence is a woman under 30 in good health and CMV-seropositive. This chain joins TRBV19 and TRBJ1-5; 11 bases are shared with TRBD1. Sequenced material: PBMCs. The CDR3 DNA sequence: TGTGCCAGCCGGACAGGGGGCTTGAGCAATCAGCCCCAGCATTTT. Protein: CASRTGGLSNQPQHF.